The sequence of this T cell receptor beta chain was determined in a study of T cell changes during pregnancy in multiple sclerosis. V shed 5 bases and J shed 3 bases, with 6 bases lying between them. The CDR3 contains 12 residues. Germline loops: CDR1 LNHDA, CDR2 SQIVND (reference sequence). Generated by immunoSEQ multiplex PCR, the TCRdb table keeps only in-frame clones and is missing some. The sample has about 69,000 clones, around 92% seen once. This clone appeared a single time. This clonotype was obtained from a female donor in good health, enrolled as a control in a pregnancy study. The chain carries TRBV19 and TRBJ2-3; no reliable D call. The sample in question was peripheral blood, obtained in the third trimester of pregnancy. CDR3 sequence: CASSPPTDTQYF. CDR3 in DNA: TGTGCCAGTAGTCCCCCGACAGATACGCAGTATTTT.